Each of the 6 T cell receptor beta chains below was sequenced from the same sample in a study of response to subunit inactivated influenza vaccine. TCRdb re-derived calls from the RT-PCR reads in MiXCR, one entry per CDR3 protein. The data show about 480,000 distinct CDR3 sequences, about 25% seen once. Source: CD4+ T cells sorted from PBMCs, taken more than 4 days after vaccination. These receptors came from a man in his fifties or sixties who received an inactivated influenza vaccine.

The V call is TRBV20-1, the J call TRBJ2-6; 7 nucleotides agree with TRBD1. This CDR3 is 14 amino acids long. Trimming removed 4 bases from V and 4 bases from J; junction bases left unmatched: 4. Germline lookup yields CDR1 DFQATT and CDR2 SNEGSKA (reference sequence). CDR3 bases: TGCAGTGCTAACAGGGGCGCCGGGGCCAACGTCCTGACTTTC. Translating it yields CSANRGAGANVLTF.

The gene calls are TRBV20-1 and TRBJ2-3; 8 bases map to TRBD1. V lost 5 bases, J lost 6 bases, and 7 bases stayed unmatched. This CDR3 spans 13 amino acids. Germline assignment: CDR1 DFQATT and CDR2 SNEGSKA (reference sequence). CDR3 loop: CSAFGQGRDTQYF. CDR3 sequence (DNA): TGCAGTGCTTTCGGACAGGGCAGGGATACGCAGTATTTT.

The chain links TRBV24-1 to TRBJ2-1; D ambiguous. The CDR3 length is 16 residues. V was cut by 1 base and J by 6 bases, with 15 bases left in between. Germline V gene lookup returns CDR1 KGHDR and CDR2 SFDVKD. The CDR3 coding sequence is TGTGCCACCAGTGATTTAGGCGGCGCGCGCGGCAATGAGCAGTTCTTC. Protein product: CATSDLGGARGNEQFF.

The V call is TRBV7-9, the J call TRBJ1-5; 9 bases map to TRBD1. V gave up 7 bases and J gave up 4 bases; unmatched junction bases: 5. The CDR3 extends over 14 amino acids. Germline CDR1 and CDR2: SEHNR and FQNEAQ (reference sequence). The CDR3: CASKRTGENQPQHF. The CDR3 nucleotides read TGTGCCAGCAAACGGACAGGGGAGAATCAGCCCCAGCATTTT.

The rearrangement joins TRBV20-1 to TRBJ2-3, with 12 bases identical to TRBD2. The CDR3 is made up of 19 amino acids. With V trimmed by 2 bases and J by 3 bases, 15 bases remained unmatched. Germline V gene sequence: CDR1 DFQATT, CDR2 SNEGSKA (reference sequence). CDR3 protein: CSARPGHTKTSGRTDTQYF. The CDR3 coding sequence is TGCAGTGCTAGACCGGGACATACAAAGACTAGCGGGAGAACAGATACGCAGTATTTT.

The chain has TRBV5-1 and TRBJ2-7, with D possibly being TRBD1 or TRBD2 (6 bases each). V lost 5 bases, J lost 5 bases, and 20 bases lay in between. CDR1 and CDR2 from the germline V gene are SGHRS and YFSETQ. The CDR3 consists of 15 residues. The CDR3 DNA follows: TGCGCCAGCAGTCGCCGGGCGGTGGGGGGCGACGAGCAGTACTTC. The encoded protein is CASSRRAVGGDEQYF.